Listed below are T cell receptor beta chains from one sample, sequenced in a study of identical twins. TCRdb redid the calling of the 5' RACE reads with MiXCR, one entry per CDR3 protein. The sample carries some 200,000 distinct CDR3 sequences, under 10% recorded once. Another study also made use of these data, one on yellow fever vaccine responses in identical twins.

Specimen: memory (CD45RO+) T cells sorted from blood. The receptors shown here come from a woman between 18 and 29 years old in good health. Both conserved end residues are part of each CDR3. The D gene is left open where the match is weak. The size field is filled for only some rows; it gives once, few, many or a size class.

J gene: TRBJ2-1
clone size: many
D gene: NA
V gene: TRBV5-1
CDR3 protein: CASSLAGAEQFF
CDR3 DNA: TGCGCCAGCAGCTTGGCAGGGGCTGAGCAGTTCTTC

J gene: TRBJ1-2
clone size: many
D gene: NA
V gene: TRBV6-5
CDR3 protein: CASSYGSGRDGYTF
CDR3 DNA: TGTGCCAGCAGTTACGGTTCAGGGCGGGATGGCTACACCTTC

J gene: TRBJ1-1
clone size: once
D gene: TRBD1
V gene: TRBV7-9
CDR3 protein: CASSSDRGRAEAFF
CDR3 DNA: TGTGCCAGCAGCTCGGACAGGGGTCGGGCTGAAGCTTTCTTT

J gene: TRBJ2-7
clone size: NA
D gene: NA
V gene: TRBV5-6
CDR3 protein: CASSLGGDGIDYEQYF
CDR3 DNA: TGTGCCAGCAGCTTGGGAGGGGACGGCATTGACTACGAGCAGTACTTC

J gene: TRBJ2-3
clone size: NA
D gene: TRBD2
V gene: TRBV16
CDR3 protein: CASSQSGSSSGSAFF
CDR3 DNA: TGTGCCAGCAGCCAATCCGGATCGTCTAGCGGGTCGGCTTTTTTT

J gene: TRBJ2-7
clone size: many
D gene: NA
V gene: TRBV11-2
CDR3 protein: CASSLTAYEQYF
CDR3 DNA: TGTGCCAGCAGCTTAACGGCCTACGAGCAGTACTTC

J gene: TRBJ1-2
clone size: many
D gene: TRBD1
V gene: TRBV6-1
CDR3 protein: CASRRDRANYGYTF
CDR3 DNA: TGTGCCAGCAGGAGGGACAGAGCTAACTATGGCTACACCTTC

J gene: TRBJ2-3
clone size: many
D gene: TRBD1
V gene: TRBV28
CDR3 protein: CASSTTGGTDTQYF
CDR3 DNA: TGTGCCAGCAGTACAACAGGGGGCACAGATACGCAGTATTTT

J gene: TRBJ2-5
clone size: many
D gene: NA
V gene: TRBV21-1
CDR3 protein: CASSNWRASAKETQYF
CDR3 DNA: TGTGCCAGCAGCAATTGGAGGGCCAGCGCAAAAGAGACCCAGTACTTC

J gene: TRBJ2-7
clone size: few
D gene: TRBD1
V gene: TRBV28
CDR3 protein: CASSSRQGPHEQYF
CDR3 DNA: TGTGCCAGCAGTTCACGACAGGGGCCCCACGAGCAGTACTTC

J gene: TRBJ1-1
clone size: few
D gene: NA
V gene: TRBV20-1
CDR3 protein: CSASIGDEAFF
CDR3 DNA: TGCAGTGCAAGTATCGGTGATGAAGCTTTCTTT

J gene: TRBJ2-4
clone size: many
D gene: NA
V gene: TRBV18
CDR3 protein: CASRQELKNIQYF
CDR3 DNA: TGTGCCAGCAGACAGGAACTCAAAAACATTCAGTACTTC

J gene: TRBJ1-4
clone size: few
D gene: NA
V gene: TRBV13
CDR3 protein: CASSYRDSQKLFF
CDR3 DNA: TGTGCCAGCTCGTACAGGGACTCTCAAAAACTGTTTTTT

J gene: TRBJ2-5
clone size: NA
D gene: TRBD1
V gene: TRBV7-6
CDR3 protein: CASSRRYRGAETQYF
CDR3 DNA: TGTGCCAGCAGCCGCCGCTACAGGGGGGCTGAGACCCAGTACTTC

J gene: TRBJ2-5
clone size: few
D gene: NA
V gene: TRBV2
CDR3 protein: CASRVLGETQYF
CDR3 DNA: TGTGCCAGCAGGGTTTTGGGAGAGACCCAGTACTTC

J gene: TRBJ2-2
clone size: few
D gene: TRBD2
V gene: TRBV4-2
CDR3 protein: CASSLRFRTSGYTGELFF
CDR3 DNA: TGTGCCAGCAGCCTCCGATTTAGGACTAGCGGGTACACCGGGGAGCTGTTTTTT

J gene: TRBJ2-3
clone size: many
D gene: NA
V gene: TRBV7-2
CDR3 protein: CASSFSATDTQYF
CDR3 DNA: TGTGCCAGCAGCTTTTCTGCTACAGATACGCAGTATTTT

J gene: TRBJ2-2
clone size: few
D gene: TRBD1
V gene: TRBV27
CDR3 protein: CASNTGETNTGELFF
CDR3 DNA: TGTGCCAGCAATACAGGGGAGACAAACACCGGGGAGCTGTTTTTT

J gene: TRBJ2-2
clone size: many
D gene: NA
V gene: TRBV3-1
CDR3 protein: CASSQFTGELFF
CDR3 DNA: TGTGCCAGCAGCCAGTTCACCGGGGAGCTGTTTTTT

J gene: TRBJ2-3
clone size: NA
D gene: TRBD2
V gene: TRBV12-3/TRBV12-4
CDR3 protein: CASSFGSGRGTDTQYF
CDR3 DNA: TGTGCCAGCAGTTTCGGTAGCGGGAGAGGGACAGATACGCAGTATTTT

J gene: TRBJ1-1
clone size: few
D gene: NA
V gene: TRBV7-9
CDR3 protein: CASSLGPLSEAFF
CDR3 DNA: TGTGCCAGCAGCTTAGGACCTCTCTCTGAAGCTTTCTTT

J gene: TRBJ1-2
clone size: NA
D gene: TRBD1
V gene: TRBV7-3
CDR3 protein: CASSQGDRKYGYTF
CDR3 DNA: TGTGCCAGCAGCCAGGGGGACAGGAAATATGGCTACACCTTC

J gene: TRBJ2-1
clone size: NA
D gene: NA
V gene: TRBV5-4
CDR3 protein: CASSSTGRGDYNEQFF
CDR3 DNA: TGTGCCAGCAGTTCCACAGGGCGTGGGGATTACAATGAGCAGTTCTTC

J gene: TRBJ2-3
clone size: many
D gene: TRBD2
V gene: TRBV27
CDR3 protein: CASSPGLAGGMGTDTQYF
CDR3 DNA: TGTGCCAGCAGTCCCGGACTAGCGGGGGGGATGGGTACAGATACGCAGTATTTT

J gene: TRBJ1-5
clone size: many
D gene: NA
V gene: TRBV6-5
CDR3 protein: CASSYSTAGWPQHF
CDR3 DNA: TGTGCCAGCAGTTACTCGACAGCCGGATGGCCCCAGCATTTT

J gene: TRBJ1-2
clone size: few
D gene: TRBD1
V gene: TRBV6-2/TRBV6-3
CDR3 protein: CASLRSKGQTSGYTF
CDR3 DNA: TGTGCCAGCCTCCGTTCCAAGGGACAGACTTCTGGCTACACCTTC

J gene: TRBJ1-4
clone size: few
D gene: NA
V gene: TRBV7-2
CDR3 protein: CASSLADLGGREKLFF
CDR3 DNA: TGTGCCAGCAGCTTAGCGGACCTCGGGGGACGCGAAAAACTGTTTTTT

J gene: TRBJ2-3
clone size: few
D gene: NA
V gene: TRBV24-1
CDR3 protein: CATSQVDTQYF
CDR3 DNA: TGTGCCACCAGTCAGGTAGATACGCAGTATTTT

J gene: TRBJ2-2
clone size: few
D gene: TRBD2
V gene: TRBV6-1
CDR3 protein: CASRAGGIGELFF
CDR3 DNA: TGTGCCAGCAGAGCGGGAGGAATCGGGGAGCTGTTTTTT

J gene: TRBJ1-1
clone size: few
D gene: NA
V gene: TRBV2
CDR3 protein: CASNEGTEAFF
CDR3 DNA: TGTGCCAGCAACGAGGGGACTGAAGCTTTCTTT

J gene: TRBJ1-5
clone size: NA
D gene: NA
V gene: TRBV4-1
CDR3 protein: CASSQEGRGGNQPQHF
CDR3 DNA: TGCGCCAGCAGCCAAGAAGGCAGGGGAGGGAATCAGCCCCAGCATTTT

J gene: TRBJ2-3
clone size: many
D gene: NA
V gene: TRBV6-6
CDR3 protein: CASSYNQGTQYF
CDR3 DNA: TGTGCCAGCAGTTACAATCAGGGTACGCAGTATTTT

J gene: TRBJ1-4
clone size: NA
D gene: TRBD1
V gene: TRBV4-3
CDR3 protein: CASSQVGQGDEKLFF
CDR3 DNA: TGCGCCAGCAGCCAAGTAGGACAGGGGGATGAAAAACTGTTTTTT

J gene: TRBJ2-3
clone size: many
D gene: TRBD1
V gene: TRBV6-2/TRBV6-3
CDR3 protein: CASSGTGGADTQYF
CDR3 DNA: TGTGCCAGCAGTGGGACAGGGGGCGCAGATACGCAGTATTTT

J gene: TRBJ2-2
clone size: many
D gene: TRBD1
V gene: TRBV5-1
CDR3 protein: CASSEGQYTGELFF
CDR3 DNA: TGCGCCAGCAGCGAGGGACAGTACACCGGGGAGCTGTTTTTT

J gene: TRBJ1-2
clone size: NA
D gene: TRBD1
V gene: TRBV28
CDR3 protein: CASSPLGTGGYGYTF
CDR3 DNA: TGTGCCAGCAGTCCCCTCGGGACAGGAGGTTATGGCTACACCTTC

J gene: TRBJ2-7
clone size: many
D gene: TRBD1
V gene: TRBV20-1
CDR3 protein: CSATKGQFYEQYF
CDR3 DNA: TGCAGTGCTACAAAGGGACAGTTCTACGAGCAGTACTTC